This T cell receptor (beta chain) stems from a study of blood T cell repertoires in COVID-19. Study summary: PBMCs, B-cell-depleted T cells, or T cells provided the cDNA or gDNA that made up the material.

Everyone who took part was about 18 to 90 years old, and they came from about two dozen US areas. Which cohort a participant joined came from the clinical history participants gave. Sequencing was performed with immunoSEQ multiplex PCR; in TCRdb, only in-frame clones are kept and a portion is missing. This table holds about 180,000 clones, more than 75% found once. Material: PBMCs or T cells enriched from blood (not recorded which). The sequence came from a man aged 55 to 70 who had been exposed to COVID-19.

CDR3 bases: TGTGCCAGCAGCTTTGCGGGGGTGGGCACTGAAGCTTTCTTT. Translation gives CASSFAGVGTEAFF. The gene calls are TRBV7-9 and TRBJ1-1; tentative D call: TRBD1 (5 bases). V was shortened by 3 bases and J by 4 bases, with 12 bases between the two germline ends. The CDR3 covers 14 residues. Germline CDR1 and CDR2: SEHNR and FQNEAQ (reference sequence).